The 23 T cell receptor beta chains below all came from one sample that was sequenced in a study of OX40 agonist ivuxolimab in advanced cancers. Preparation of the library involved the immunoSEQ multiplex PCR assay. As stored in TCRdb, this immuneACCESS dataset retains in-frame rearrangements with V and J assigned. A fraction of the clones does not appear; measured against another copy, unresolved V genes explain less than half of the discrepancy, and the remainder lacks a known reason. The sample includes 83,000 or so clones, with 90% observed a single time. The ten largest clones add up to approximately 0.69% of the sample. Material: CD4+ or CD8+ T cells sorted from blood, obtained in a trial of the OX40 agonist ivuxolimab. The receptors were gathered from an adult with an advanced solid tumor such as melanoma, head and neck, liver or kidney cancer.

This rearrangement joins TRBV10-3 to TRBJ2-1, with TRBD1 matching over 10 bases. J lost 6 bases, V lost 9 bases, and 5 bases had no gene match. The germline V gene has CDR1 ENHRY and CDR2 SYGVKD. The CDR3 totals 13 residues. The CDR3 loop is CAIDRGQGNEQFF. CDR3 DNA: TGTGCCATTGACAGGGGGCAGGGCAATGAGCAGTTCTTC.

This chain uses TRBV18 with TRBJ2-5, with D perhaps matching TRBD1 or TRBD2 (5 bases each). The CDR3 loop spans 16 amino acids. Germline V gene data show CDR1 as KGHSH and CDR2 as LQKENI. The ends were cut back, 0 bases at V and 1 base at J, with 12 bases in the middle. The CDR3 nucleotides are TGTGCCAGCTCACCACCGGGGCGGGCTATCCAAGAGACCCAGTACTTC. Protein sequence: CASSPPGRAIQETQYF. Complete variable domain (other parts from reference TRBV18 and TRBJ2-5): NAGVMQNPRHLVRRRGQEARLRCSPMKGHSHVYWYRQLPEEGLKFMVYLQKENIIDESGMPKERFSAEFPKEGPSILRIQQVVRGDSAAYFCASSPPGRAIQETQYFGPGTRLLVL.

CDR3 nucleotides: TGTGCCACCAGCAGAGGCAGGGGTTCGACAGGGATGTACCAAGAGACCCAGTACTTC. Protein: CATSRGRGSTGMYQETQYF. The genes are TRBV15 and TRBJ2-5; 7 nucleotides align to TRBD1. Germline V CDR1 and CDR2: LNHNV, YYDKDF (reference sequence). CDR3 length equals 19 residues. V was clipped by 1 base and J by 0 bases; unmatched bases: 14.

J is TRBJ2-3 and V is TRBV27; 11 bases are shared with TRBD2. This CDR3 contains 16 residues. The J segment lost 3 bases and the V segment lost 8 bases, leaving 10 bases of the junction unmatched. Germline V gives CDR1 MNHEY, CDR2 SMNVEV (reference sequence). In DNA, the CDR3 is TGTGCCAGCCGTTACTTAGCGGGAGGGAGGACAGATACGCAGTATTTT. It is translated as CASRYLAGGRTDTQYF.

The rearrangement uses TRBV2 and TRBJ2-7, with D perhaps being TRBD1 or TRBD2 (6 bases each). The CDR3 loop spans 14 amino acids. Trimming left V 5 bases short and J 4 bases short, with 15 bases between. Germline loops: CDR1 SNHLY, CDR2 FYNNEI. DNA of the CDR3: TGTGCCAGCAGTAAGATCAGGGGAGGTTACGAGCAGTACTTC. It yields the protein CASSKIRGGYEQYF.

The DNA of the CDR3 is TGTGCCAGCAGCGACGGACTAGCGGGAGGTTACGAGCAGTACTTC. This translates into CASSDGLAGGYEQYF. V gene TRBV2 combines with J gene TRBJ2-7; TRBD2 agrees at 14 bases. J gave up 4 bases and V 6 bases, and 5 bases lay outside the gene matches. From germline, CDR1 is SNHLY and CDR2 FYNNEI. This CDR3 region has 15 residues.

The V call is TRBV5-5, the J call TRBJ2-5; 12 bases are a match to TRBD2. The J segment lost 2 bases and the V segment lost 1 base, leaving 3 bases of the junction unmatched. The CDR3 spans 16 residues. Germline values: CDR1 SGHKS, CDR2 YYEKEE (reference sequence). In DNA form, the CDR3 reads TGTGCCAGCAGCTTGACTAGCGGGAGGACTCAAGAGACCCAGTACTTC. It is translated as CASSLTSGRTQETQYF.

The chain uses TRBV4-3 and TRBJ2-6, with D unresolved. CDR3 length: 15 amino acids. With 0 bases removed from V and 4 bases from J, the gap between germline ends came to 7 bases. Germline CDR1 is LGHNA and CDR2 is YSLEER. The CDR3 nucleotides are TGCGCCAGCAGCCAAGAGGGCAAGGGGGCCAACGTCCTGACTTTC. Its protein product is CASSQEGKGANVLTF.

To note about this clone: Germline is not matched at one junction end, which may reflect a read error. The chain employs TRBV15 and TRBJ1-3, with D hard to call. This CDR3 is built from 14 residues. Germline V gene lookup returns CDR1 LNHNV and CDR2 YYDKDF (reference sequence). The CDR3 nucleotides are TGTGCCACCAGCAGAGGTCCAACTGGGAACACCATATATTTT. Translated: CATSRGPTGNTIYF.

In this sample, this clone turned up once. The rearrangement links TRBV29-1 to TRBJ1-2; 9 nucleotides agree with TRBD1. Per the germline V gene, CDR1 is SQVTM and CDR2 is ANQGSEA. CDR3 size: 15 residues. The CDR3 spells CTTNHLDRGFYGYTF. The CDR3 nucleotides are TGCACTACTAACCACTTGGACAGGGGATTCTATGGCTACACCTTC.

This clone was found once. The chain couples TRBV6-1 to TRBJ1-5; 10 nucleotides agree with TRBD1. Germline V gene lookup returns CDR1 MNHNS and CDR2 SASEGT. V was pared by 11 bases and J by 5 bases, with 6 bases of the junction left unmatched. The length of the CDR3 is 13 residues. CDR3 sequence reads: CASRQGAYQPQHF. The CDR3 DNA reads as TGTGCCTCCCGACAGGGGGCGTATCAGCCCCAGCATTTT.

The chain employs TRBV28 and TRBJ1-1; tentative D call: TRBD1 (6 bases). CDR1 is MDHEN and CDR2 is SYDVKM in the germline V gene. Trimming took 2 bases from V and 3 from J, leaving 22 bases between them. This CDR3 is built from 18 residues. In nucleotides, the CDR3 is TGTGCCAGCAGTTTAGCTACAGGGTCGGAGAGGAGACACACTGAAGCTTTCTTT. Its protein product is CASSLATGSERRHTEAFF.

This clone was found a few times. The chain carries TRBV28 and TRBJ2-1, with 9 nucleotides matching TRBD2. The CDR3 is made up of 14 amino acids. Germline V gene sequence: CDR1 MDHEN, CDR2 SYDVKM. J lost 7 bases, V lost 10 bases, and 11 bases had no gene match. CDR3: CANSDSGSFNEQFF. The CDR3 bases are TGTGCCAACAGCGATAGCGGGAGTTTTAATGAGCAGTTCTTC.

This sequence joins TRBV6-5 and TRBJ2-1; D is uncertain. Trimming stripped 6 bases from V and 2 bases from J, with 14 bases between. The germline gives CDR1 MNHEY, CDR2 SVGAGI. The CDR3 extends over 15 amino acids. CDR3 coding DNA: TGTGCCAGCAGCGTAGACGACGGCCCCTACAATGAGCAGTTCTTC. It encodes CASSVDDGPYNEQFF.

The chain employs TRBV11-2 and TRBJ2-1; maybe TRBD2 (6 bases). The CDR3 is made up of 14 amino acids. Germline V gene lookup returns CDR1 SGHAT and CDR2 FQNNGV. V lost 3 bases to trimming and J lost 0 bases, with 6 bases between them. The CDR3: CASSFGSSYNEQFF. The CDR3 coding sequence is TGTGCCAGCAGCTTCGGGAGCTCCTACAATGAGCAGTTCTTC.

The gene calls are TRBV19 and TRBJ1-5; tentatively, D is TRBD1 (5 bases). The CDR3 is 18 residues long. Germline V gene sequence: CDR1 LNHDA, CDR2 SQIVND (reference sequence). The ends were cut back, 2 bases at V and 0 bases at J, with 17 bases in the middle. DNA of the CDR3: TGTGCCAGTAGTATAAGGACGTTCGGGGGGAGTAGCAATCAGCCCCAGCATTTT. It yields the protein CASSIRTFGGSSNQPQHF.

The chain couples TRBV4-1 to TRBJ2-1; D remains ambiguous. The CDR3 is made up of 16 amino acids. Germline lookup yields CDR1 MGHRA and CDR2 YSYEKL. Trimming stripped 1 base from V and 3 bases from J, with 13 bases between. The CDR3 region has the DNA TGCGCCAGCAGCCAAGGGCCCTCCGCCTTCTACAATGAGCAGTTCTTC. Protein product: CASSQGPSAFYNEQFF.

The chain links TRBV14 to TRBJ2-1, with a weak D call TRBD2 (6 bases). The germline CDR1 and CDR2 sequences are SGHDN and FVKESK. The CDR3 covers 17 residues. Trimming took off 0 bases at V and 4 bases at J, with 16 bases between the two ends. CDR3 DNA sequence: TGTGCCAGCAGCCAAGAGCTGCGGCGGGGCCTATACAATGAGCAGTTCTTC. It specifies CASSQELRRGLYNEQFF. The full variable domain, rest sourced from reference TRBV14 and TRBJ2-1, is EAGVTQFPSHSVIEKGQTVTLRCDPISGHDNLYWYRRVMGKEIKFLLHFVKESKQDESGMPNNRFLAERTGGTYSTLKVQPAELEDSGVYFCASSQELRRGLYNEQFFGPGTRLTVL.

The chain has TRBV7-2 and TRBJ2-1; D is undetermined. This CDR3 region has 13 residues. CDR1 and CDR2 from the germline V gene are SGHTA and FQGNSA. V was shortened by 4 bases and J by 6 bases, with 10 bases between the two germline ends. The CDR3 DNA reads TGTGCCAGCAGCTCCCAGAGGACCAATGAGCAGTTCTTC. This sequence encodes CASSSQRTNEQFF.

This CDR3 reads CASSLNPAGNTGELFF. CDR3 sequence (DNA): TGTGCCAGCAGCTTAAATCCAGCGGGAAATACCGGGGAGCTGTTTTTT. This chain joins TRBV7-3 and TRBJ2-2; TRBD2 agrees at 7 bases. Per germline, CDR1 SGHTA and CDR2 FQGTGA. The CDR3 loop spans 16 amino acids. J lost 5 bases, V lost 1 base, and 7 bases had no gene match. Full variable domain (rest looked up from reference TRBV7-3 and TRBJ2-2): GAGVSQTPSNKVTEKGKYVELRCDPISGHTALYWYRQSLGQGPEFLIYFQGTGAADDSGLPNDRFFAVRPEGSVSTLKIQRTERGDSAVYLCASSLNPAGNTGELFFGEGSRLTVL.

The chain uses TRBV5-5 and TRBJ1-4, with 7 bases lining up with TRBD1. Looked up from germline, CDR1 is SGHKS and CDR2 is YYEKEE (reference sequence). This CDR3 comprises 19 residues. The V gene end was trimmed by 0 bases and the J gene end by 0 bases; junction bases not matched to a gene: 11. The CDR3 spells CASSLGRQGTLATNEKLFF. As DNA, the CDR3 is TGTGCCAGCAGCTTGGGCCGACAGGGAACACTGGCAACTAATGAAAAACTGTTTTTT.

The J gene is TRBJ1-1, the V gene TRBV5-6; D possibly corresponds to TRBD1 (5 bases). The CDR3 is 14 amino acids. Per the germline V gene, CDR1 is SGHDT and CDR2 is YYEEEE. V lost 2 bases and J lost 1, with 9 bases in between. CDR3 bases: TGTGCCAGCAGCTTTTGGACAAGGAACACTGAAGCTTTCTTT. It translates to CASSFWTRNTEAFF.

The CDR3 bases are TGTGCCAGCAGCACCCAGGGGTCGGGTACTGAAGCTTTCTTT. This translates into CASSTQGSGTEAFF. V is TRBV7-3 and J is TRBJ1-1; the D gene is possibly TRBD1 (6 bases). CDR1 and CDR2 (germline): SGHTA, FQGTGA. V lost 5 bases and J lost 5, with 15 bases in between. The CDR3 runs to 14 residues.